The next 13 T cell receptor beta chains were all read from a single sample in a study of T cells in narcolepsy. TCRdb's table, derived via immunoSEQ multiplex PCR, lists solely in-frame clones and lacks some. This table has about 35,000 clones, 81% appearing once. The specimen sequenced was memory (CD45RA-) CD4+ T cells from blood. These receptors all stem from a human donor in good health.

The J gene is TRBJ1-2, the V gene TRBV10-3; D ambiguous. CDR3 size: 13 residues. Germline V gives CDR1 ENHRY, CDR2 SYGVKD. V lost 6 bases and J lost 1, with 9 bases in between. The CDR3: CAIRLGVNYGYTF. As DNA, the CDR3 is TGTGCCATCAGGCTTGGGGTTAACTATGGCTACACCTTC.

This clone came up once. V is TRBV7-2 and J is TRBJ2-6, with D possibly matching TRBD1 (5 bases). Germline CDR1 and CDR2: SGHTA and FQGNSA. V was shortened by 1 base and J by 2 bases, with 12 bases between the two germline ends. The CDR3 runs to 17 residues. CDR3 amino acids: CASSLGPQGTGANVLTF. In DNA, the CDR3 is TGTGCCAGCAGCTTAGGTCCCCAGGGAACTGGGGCCAACGTCCTGACTTTC.

The V gene is TRBV5-1, the J gene TRBJ2-3; 7 bases fit TRBD1. Germline CDR1 is SGHRS and CDR2 is YFSETQ. The CDR3 runs 15 residues. V dropped 3 bases and J dropped 3; count of bases not matched to a gene: 7. The CDR3 loop reads CASSSTGVGTDTQYF. The CDR3 nucleotides read TGCGCCAGCAGCTCCACAGGGGTGGGGACAGATACGCAGTATTTT. The whole variable domain, filled in from reference TRBV5-1 and TRBJ2-3, reads KAGVTQTPRYLIKTRGQQVTLSCSPISGHRSVSWYQQTPGQGLQFLFEYFSETQRNKGNFPGRFSGRQFSNSRSEMNVSTLELGDSALYLCASSSTGVGTDTQYFGPGTRLTVL.

The chain joins TRBV5-1 to TRBJ2-7; D is possibly TRBD1 (6 bases). The CDR3 loop spans 14 amino acids. Trimming left V 4 bases short and J 3 bases short, with 14 bases between. Per the germline V gene, CDR1 is SGHRS and CDR2 is YFSETQ. CDR3: CASSARDTGYEQYF. CDR3 sequence (DNA): TGCGCCAGCAGCGCAAGGGACACCGGCTACGAGCAGTACTTC.

CDR3 nucleotides: TGCGCCAGCAGCCCCCAGATGAGGGCTGAGACCCAGTACTTC. Protein: CASSPQMRAETQYF. The chain has TRBV5-1 and TRBJ2-5; D may be TRBD2 (5 bases). With 4 bases removed from V and 5 bases from J, the gap between germline ends came to 15 bases. The CDR3 has 14 residues. Germline assignment: CDR1 SGHRS and CDR2 YFSETQ. The full variable domain, rest sourced from reference TRBV5-1 and TRBJ2-5, is KAGVTQTPRYLIKTRGQQVTLSCSPISGHRSVSWYQQTPGQGLQFLFEYFSETQRNKGNFPGRFSGRQFSNSRSEMNVSTLELGDSALYLCASSPQMRAETQYFGPGTRLLVL.

V is TRBV12-5 and J is TRBJ2-7; D call uncertain. CDR1 and CDR2 from the germline V gene are LGHNT and FRNRAP. Trimming took 2 bases from V and 6 from J, leaving 8 bases between them. The CDR3 spans 12 residues. CDR3 protein: CASGLTASEQYF. DNA of the CDR3: TGTGCTAGTGGTTTGACAGCGTCCGAGCAGTACTTC. Based on the CDR3 plus reference TRBV12-5 and TRBJ2-7, the full variable domain is DARVTQTPRHKVTEMGQEVTMRCQPILGHNTVFWYRQTMMQGLELLAYFRNRAPLDDSGMPKDRFSAEMPDATLATLKIQPSEPRDSAVYFCASGLTASEQYFGPGTRLTVT.

The chain employs TRBV2 and TRBJ2-7; 9 nucleotides line up with TRBD1. CDR3 size: 14 residues. V lost 4 bases to trimming and J lost 2 bases; unmatched junction nucleotides: 3. Germline V CDR1 and CDR2: SNHLY, FYNNEI. CDR3 sequence: CASSGRTGAYEQYF. CDR3 sequence (DNA): TGTGCCAGCAGTGGACGGACAGGGGCCTACGAGCAGTACTTC. The entire variable domain, with the rest obtained from reference TRBV2 and TRBJ2-7, is as follows: EPEVTQTPSHQVTQMGQEVILRCVPISNHLYFYWYRQILGQKVEFLVSFYNNEISEKSEIFDDQFSVERPDGSNFTLKIRSTKLEDSAMYFCASSGRTGAYEQYFGPGTRLTVT.

This clone was seen more than once but under ten times. The chain links TRBV6-1 to TRBJ1-3; no clear D. Germline V gene sequence: CDR1 MNHNS, CDR2 SASEGT. Trimming removed 10 bases at V and 3 bases at J, with 19 bases between. The CDR3 has 15 amino acids. The CDR3 DNA reads TGTGCCACGCTCGTAGTAGTGGCTGGTGGAAACACCATATATTTT. It encodes CATLVVVAGGNTIYF.

The CDR3 DNA reads as TGTGCTCTAGTGGTTTTGCAGGGGAGAATCTACGAGCAGTACTTC. Protein sequence: CALVVLQGRIYEQYF. This sequence joins TRBV6-5 and TRBJ2-7; possible D gene TRBD1, 6 bases. The CDR3 loop spans 15 amino acids. In germline, CDR1 is MNHEY, CDR2 SVGAGI.

This chain connects TRBV7-8 to TRBJ2-3; 8 bases are a match to TRBD1. The CDR3 has 17 residues. The V gene's germline CDR1 is SGHVS and CDR2 FQNEAQ. The V gene end was trimmed by 5 bases and the J gene end by 6 bases; junction bases not matched to a gene: 16. CDR3 DNA sequence: TGTGCCAGCAGCGGTATAGGGGTGGGCAGGGGGCTGGATACGCAGTATTTT. This gives the protein CASSGIGVGRGLDTQYF.

V usage is TRBV14 and J usage is TRBJ1-6; D not certain. V was pared by 3 bases and J by 0 bases, with 9 bases between. Germline assignment: CDR1 SGHDN and CDR2 FVKESK. The CDR3 consists of 16 residues. In nucleotides, the CDR3 is TGTGCCAGCAGCCAGGTCCGAAGCTCCTATAATTCACCCCTCCACTTT. Encoded protein: CASSQVRSSYNSPLHF.

CDR3 in amino acids: CASSSFLGLALEETQYF. For the CDR3, the DNA is TGTGCCAGCAGCTCGTTCCTGGGACTAGCCCTGGAAGAGACCCAGTACTTC. This chain connects TRBV7-8 to TRBJ2-5; 9 bases line up with TRBD2. Germline V gene lookup returns CDR1 SGHVS and CDR2 FQNEAQ. Germline trimming cut 4 bases from V and 3 bases from J; bases unmatched to any gene: 12. CDR3 length: 17 amino acids.

Worth noting for this clone: Other DNA sequences from this sample encode an identical CDR3 as well. This rearrangement joins TRBV4-1 to TRBJ2-2; the D gene is possibly TRBD2 (5 bases). Trimming took 0 bases from V and 7 from J, leaving 12 bases between them. The CDR3 runs to 15 residues. The germline V gene encodes CDR1 MGHRA and CDR2 YSYEKL. The CDR3 here is CASSQEPHGVGELFF. DNA of the CDR3: TGCGCCAGCAGCCAAGAGCCGCACGGGGTCGGGGAGCTGTTTTTT.